Described below is a single T cell receptor beta chain sequence and its context. Its specificity is unknown. The source of the sample is a study of Ad26.COV2.S vaccination and SARS-CoV-2 variants. Study overall: Donor got 5x10^10 or 1x10^11 viral particles of Ad26.COV2.S.

The protocol was immunoSEQ multiplex PCR, while the TCRdb copy is restricted to in-frame clones and leaves out a portion. The sample carries 320,000 or so clones, 85% to 90% recorded once. Notes on the study in general: The TCR breadth and depth analyses may have produced an underestimate of total T cell responses. Spike-specific CD8+ and CD4+ T cell responses reportedly showed substantial breadth after vaccination.

The CDR3 contains 16 residues. Trimming took off 1 base at V and 7 bases at J, with 14 bases between the two ends. Germline V gene data show CDR1 as SGHVS and CDR2 as FNYEAQ. Treatment meaning: about 20 received Ad26.COV2.S at low or high dose, single or two shots; roughly 5 received placebo; per-sample allocation not given. At day 63 after the first vaccine or placebo injection, samples were drawn. This person who donated was an adult of 18-55 years in Boston. Sequencing used peripheral blood, obtained in a trial of Ad26.COV2.S vaccine versus placebo. The chain uses TRBV7-6 and TRBJ1-6, with TRBD1 as a possible D gene (6 bases). This TCR was recovered from a person aged 18 to 59 who received the Ad26.COV2.S COVID-19 vaccine or a placebo. The CDR3 bases are TGTGCCAGCAGCTTAGAGGACAGATTTGGAAATTCACCCCTCCACTTT. It yields the protein CASSLEDRFGNSPLHF. Variable domain in full (rest from reference TRBV7-6 and TRBJ1-6): GAGVSQSPRYKVTKRGQDVALRCDPISGHVSLYWYRQALGQGPEFLTYFNYEAQQDKSGLPNDRFSAERPEGSISTLTIQRTEQRDSAMYRCASSLEDRFGNSPLHFGNGTRLTVT.